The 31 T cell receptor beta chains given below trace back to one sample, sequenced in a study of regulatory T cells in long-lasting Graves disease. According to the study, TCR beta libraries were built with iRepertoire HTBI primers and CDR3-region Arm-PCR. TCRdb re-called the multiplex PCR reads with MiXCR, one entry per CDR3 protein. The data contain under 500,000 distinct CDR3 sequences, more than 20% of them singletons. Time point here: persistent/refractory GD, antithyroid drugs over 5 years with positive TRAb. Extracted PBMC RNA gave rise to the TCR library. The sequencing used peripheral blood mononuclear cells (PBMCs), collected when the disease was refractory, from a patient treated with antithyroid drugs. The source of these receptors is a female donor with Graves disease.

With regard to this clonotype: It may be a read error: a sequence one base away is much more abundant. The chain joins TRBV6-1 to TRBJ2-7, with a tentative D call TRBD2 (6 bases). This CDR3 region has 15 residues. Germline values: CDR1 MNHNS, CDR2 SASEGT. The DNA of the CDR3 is TGTGCCAGCAGCCCGCCGGGACTGTGGTCCTACGAGCAGTGCTTC. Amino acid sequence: CASSPPGLWSYEQCF.

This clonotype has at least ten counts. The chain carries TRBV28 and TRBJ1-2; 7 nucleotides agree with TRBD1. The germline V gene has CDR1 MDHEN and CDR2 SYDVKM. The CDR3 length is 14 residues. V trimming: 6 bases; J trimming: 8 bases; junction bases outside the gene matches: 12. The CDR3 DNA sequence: TGTGCCAGCAGCGAGAGAGGGGGCGCGGACGGCTACACCTTC. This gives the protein CASSERGGADGYTF.

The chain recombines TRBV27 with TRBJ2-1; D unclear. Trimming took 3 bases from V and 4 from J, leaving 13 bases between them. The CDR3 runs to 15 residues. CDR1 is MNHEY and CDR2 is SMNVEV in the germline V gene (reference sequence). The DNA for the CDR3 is TGTGCCAGCAGTTTGGGTAGCAACCCTTACAATGAGCAGTTCTTC. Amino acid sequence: CASSLGSNPYNEQFF.

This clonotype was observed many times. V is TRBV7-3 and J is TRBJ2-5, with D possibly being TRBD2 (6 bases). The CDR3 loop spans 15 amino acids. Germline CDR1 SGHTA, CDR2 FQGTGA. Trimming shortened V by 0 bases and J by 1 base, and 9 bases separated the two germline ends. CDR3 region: CASSLTGTPQETQYF. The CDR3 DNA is TGTGCCAGCAGCTTAACCGGGACTCCCCAAGAGACCCAGTACTTC. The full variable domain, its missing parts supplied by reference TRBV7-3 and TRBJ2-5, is GAGVSQTPSNKVTEKGKYVELRCDPISGHTALYWYRQSLGQGPEFLIYFQGTGAADDSGLPNDRFFAVRPEGSVSTLKIQRTERGDSAVYLCASSLTGTPQETQYFGPGTRLLVL.

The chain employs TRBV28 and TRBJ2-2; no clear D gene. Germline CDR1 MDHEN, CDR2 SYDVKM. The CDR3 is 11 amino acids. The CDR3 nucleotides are TGTGCATGCTCGGACACCGGGGAGCTGTTTTTT. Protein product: CACSDTGELFF.

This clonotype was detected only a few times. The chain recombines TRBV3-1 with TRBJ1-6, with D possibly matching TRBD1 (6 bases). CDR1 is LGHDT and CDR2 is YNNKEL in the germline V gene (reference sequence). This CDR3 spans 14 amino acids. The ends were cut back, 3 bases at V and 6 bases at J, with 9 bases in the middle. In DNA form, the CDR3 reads TGTGCCAGCAGCCAGGGGGCGGTTAATTCACCCCTCCACTTT. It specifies CASSQGAVNSPLHF.

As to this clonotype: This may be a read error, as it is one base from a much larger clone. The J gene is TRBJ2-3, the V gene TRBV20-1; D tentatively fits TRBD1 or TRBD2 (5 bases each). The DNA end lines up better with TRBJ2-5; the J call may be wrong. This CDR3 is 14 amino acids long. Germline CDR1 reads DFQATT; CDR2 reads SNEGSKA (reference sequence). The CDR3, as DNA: TGCAGTGTTAGTTGGGACCAAGCCGAGGAGACCCAGTACTTC. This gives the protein CSVSWDQAEETQYF.

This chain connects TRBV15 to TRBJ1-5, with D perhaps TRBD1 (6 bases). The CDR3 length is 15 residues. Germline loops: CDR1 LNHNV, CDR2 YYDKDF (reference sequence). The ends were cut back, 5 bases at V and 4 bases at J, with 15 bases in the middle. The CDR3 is CATSGVQGLNQPQHF. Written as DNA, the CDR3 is TGTGCCACCAGCGGAGTACAGGGACTAAATCAGCCCCAGCATTTT. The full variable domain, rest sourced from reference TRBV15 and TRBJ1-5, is DAMVIQNPRYQVTQFGKPVTLSCSQTLNHNVMYWYQQKSSQAPKLLFHYYDKDFNNEADTPDNFQSRRPNTSFCFLDIRSPGLGDTAMYLCATSGVQGLNQPQHFGDGTRLSIL.

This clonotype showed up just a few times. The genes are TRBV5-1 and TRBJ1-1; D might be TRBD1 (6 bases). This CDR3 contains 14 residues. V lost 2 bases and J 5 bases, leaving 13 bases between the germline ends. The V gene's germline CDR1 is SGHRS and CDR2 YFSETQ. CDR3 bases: TGCGCCAGCAGCTTAAAACAGGGATGGACTGAAGCTTTCTTT. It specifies CASSLKQGWTEAFF.

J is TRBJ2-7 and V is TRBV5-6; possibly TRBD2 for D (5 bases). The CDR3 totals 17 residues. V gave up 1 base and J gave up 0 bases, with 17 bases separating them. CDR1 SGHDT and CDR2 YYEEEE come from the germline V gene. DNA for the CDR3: TGTGCCAGCAGCTTGAGCCATCCGGGAATCAACTCCTACGAGCAGTACTTC. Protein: CASSLSHPGINSYEQYF. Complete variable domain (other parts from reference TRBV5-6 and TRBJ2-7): DAGVTQSPTHLIKTRGQQVTLRCSPKSGHDTVSWYQQALGQGPQFIFQYYEEEERQRGNFPDRFSGHQFPNYSSELNVNALLLGDSALYLCASSLSHPGINSYEQYFGPGTRLTVT.

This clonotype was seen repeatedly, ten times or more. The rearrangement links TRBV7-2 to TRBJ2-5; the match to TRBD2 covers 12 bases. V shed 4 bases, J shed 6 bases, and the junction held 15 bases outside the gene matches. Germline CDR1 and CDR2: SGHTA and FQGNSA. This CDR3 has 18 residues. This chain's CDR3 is CASSSFSGRLAGVKTQYF. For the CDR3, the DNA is TGTGCCAGCAGCTCCTTCAGTGGGAGACTAGCGGGAGTAAAGACCCAGTACTTC. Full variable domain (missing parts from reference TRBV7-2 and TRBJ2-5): GAGVSQSPSNKVTEKGKDVELRCDPISGHTALYWYRQSLGQGLEFLIYFQGNSAPDKSGLPSDRFSAERTGGSVSTLTIQRTQQEDSAVYLCASSSFSGRLAGVKTQYFGPGTRLLVL.

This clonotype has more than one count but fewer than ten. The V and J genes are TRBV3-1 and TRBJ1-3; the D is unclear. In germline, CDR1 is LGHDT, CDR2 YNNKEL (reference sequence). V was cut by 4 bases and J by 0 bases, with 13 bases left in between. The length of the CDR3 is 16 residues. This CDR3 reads CASSPVGMSSGNTIYF. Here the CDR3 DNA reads TGTGCCAGCAGCCCCGTCGGGATGAGCTCTGGAAACACCATATATTTT.

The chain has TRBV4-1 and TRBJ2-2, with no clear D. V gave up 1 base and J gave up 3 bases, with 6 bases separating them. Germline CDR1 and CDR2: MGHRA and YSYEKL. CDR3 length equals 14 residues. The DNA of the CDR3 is TGCGCCAGCAGCCAAGCCAGATACACCGGGGAGCTGTTTTTT. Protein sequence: CASSQARYTGELFF.

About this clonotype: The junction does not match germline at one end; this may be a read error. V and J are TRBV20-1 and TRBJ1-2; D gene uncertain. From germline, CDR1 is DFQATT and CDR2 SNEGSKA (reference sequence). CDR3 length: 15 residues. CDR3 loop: CSQTSLVSANYGHTF. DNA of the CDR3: TGCAGTCAAACCTCCCTAGTCTCGGCTAACTATGGCCACACCTTC.

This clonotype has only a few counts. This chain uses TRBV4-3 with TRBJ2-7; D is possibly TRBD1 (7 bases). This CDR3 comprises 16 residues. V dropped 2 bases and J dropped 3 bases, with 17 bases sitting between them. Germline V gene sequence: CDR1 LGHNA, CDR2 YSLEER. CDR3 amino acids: CASSQKRGPGSYEQYF. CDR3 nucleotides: TGCGCCAGCAGCCAAAAAAGGGGGCCCGGGAGCTACGAGCAGTACTTC.

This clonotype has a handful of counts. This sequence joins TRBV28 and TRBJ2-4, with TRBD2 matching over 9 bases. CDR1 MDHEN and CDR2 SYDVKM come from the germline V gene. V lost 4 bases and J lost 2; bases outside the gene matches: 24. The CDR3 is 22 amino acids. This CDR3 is CASSWVYSAGGPLRISKNIQYF. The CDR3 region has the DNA TGTGCCAGCAGTTGGGTCTATTCGGCGGGAGGGCCACTCCGAATATCCAAAAACATTCAGTACTTC.

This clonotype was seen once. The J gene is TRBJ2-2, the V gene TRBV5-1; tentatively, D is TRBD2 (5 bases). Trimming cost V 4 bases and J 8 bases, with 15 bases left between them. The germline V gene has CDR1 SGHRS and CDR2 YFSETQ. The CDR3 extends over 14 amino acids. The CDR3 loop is CASSPRTDGGELFF. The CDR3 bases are TGCGCCAGCAGCCCGAGGACTGACGGAGGGGAGCTGTTTTTT.

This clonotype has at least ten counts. In DNA, the CDR3 is TGTGCCAGCAGTTATGGCGGAGGGGGATCCTACGAGCAGTACTTC. Protein sequence: CASSYGGGGSYEQYF. The chain joins TRBV6-5 to TRBJ2-7; D is tentatively TRBD1 or TRBD2 (6 bases each). The CDR3 is made up of 15 amino acids. Per the germline V gene, CDR1 is MNHEY and CDR2 is SVGAGI. V lost 3 bases, J lost 1 base, and 13 bases lay in between.

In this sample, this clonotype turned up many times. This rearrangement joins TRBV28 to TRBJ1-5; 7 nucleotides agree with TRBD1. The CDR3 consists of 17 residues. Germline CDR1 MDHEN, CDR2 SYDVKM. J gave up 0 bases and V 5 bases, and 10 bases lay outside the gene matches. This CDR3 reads CASSAMGTDFSNQPQHF. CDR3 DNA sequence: TGTGCCAGCAGTGCGATGGGGACAGACTTTAGCAATCAGCCCCAGCATTTT.

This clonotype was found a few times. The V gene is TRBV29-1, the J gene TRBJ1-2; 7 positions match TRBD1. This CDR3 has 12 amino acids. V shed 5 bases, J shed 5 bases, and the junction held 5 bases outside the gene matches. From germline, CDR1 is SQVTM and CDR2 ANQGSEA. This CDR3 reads CSVRDRTYGYTF. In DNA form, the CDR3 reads TGCAGCGTTCGGGACAGAACGTATGGCTACACCTTC. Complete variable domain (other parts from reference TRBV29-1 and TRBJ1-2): SAVISQKPSRDICQRGTSLTIQCQVDSQVTMMFWYRQQPGQSLTLIATANQGSEATYESGFVIDKFPISRPNLTFSTLTVSNMSPEDSSIYLCSVRDRTYGYTFGSGTRLTVV.

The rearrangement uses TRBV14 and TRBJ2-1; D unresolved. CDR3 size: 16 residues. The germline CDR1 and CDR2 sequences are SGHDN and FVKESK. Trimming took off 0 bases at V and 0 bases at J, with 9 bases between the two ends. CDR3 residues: CASSQETPSSYNEQFF. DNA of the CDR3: TGTGCCAGCAGCCAAGAGACCCCAAGCTCCTACAATGAGCAGTTCTTC.

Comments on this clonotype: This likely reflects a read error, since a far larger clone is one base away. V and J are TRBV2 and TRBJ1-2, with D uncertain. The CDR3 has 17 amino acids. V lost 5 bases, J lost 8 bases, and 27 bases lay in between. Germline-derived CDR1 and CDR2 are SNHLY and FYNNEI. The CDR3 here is CASSLILQSGALWGYTF. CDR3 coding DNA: TGTGCCAGCAGTTTAATCCTACAGAGCGGCGCCCTTTGGGGCTACACCTTC. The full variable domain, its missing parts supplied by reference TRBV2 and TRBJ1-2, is EPEVTQTPSHQVTQMGQEVILRCVPISNHLYFYWYRQILGQKVEFLVSFYNNEISEKSEIFDDQFSVERPDGSNFTLKIRSTKLEDSAMYFCASSLILQSGALWGYTFGSGTRLTVV.

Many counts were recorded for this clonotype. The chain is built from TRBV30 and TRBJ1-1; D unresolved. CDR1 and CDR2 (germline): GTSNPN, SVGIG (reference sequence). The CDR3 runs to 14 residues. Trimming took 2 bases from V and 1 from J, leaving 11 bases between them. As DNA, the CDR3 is TGTGCCTGGAGTCCACCAACAGCGAACACTGAAGCTTTCTTT. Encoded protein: CAWSPPTANTEAFF. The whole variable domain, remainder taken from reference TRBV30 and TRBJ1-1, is SQTIHQWPATLVQPVGSPLSLECTVEGTSNPNLYWYRQAAGRGLQLLFYSVGIGQISSEVPQNLSASRPQDRQFILSSKKLLLSDSGFYLCAWSPPTANTEAFFGQGTRLTVV.

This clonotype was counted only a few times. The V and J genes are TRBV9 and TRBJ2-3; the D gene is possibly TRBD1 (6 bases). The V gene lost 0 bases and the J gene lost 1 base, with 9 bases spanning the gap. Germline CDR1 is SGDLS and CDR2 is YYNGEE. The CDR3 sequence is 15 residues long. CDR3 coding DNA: TGTGCCAGCAGCGTAGAGCCAGGGGGCACAGATACGCAGTATTTT. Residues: CASSVEPGGTDTQYF.

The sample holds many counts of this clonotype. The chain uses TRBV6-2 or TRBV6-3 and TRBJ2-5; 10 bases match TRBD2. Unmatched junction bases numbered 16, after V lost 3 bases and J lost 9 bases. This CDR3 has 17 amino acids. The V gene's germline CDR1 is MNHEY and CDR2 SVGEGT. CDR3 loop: CASSYAVAGGSSGAQYF. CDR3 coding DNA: TGTGCCAGCAGTTATGCGGTAGCGGGAGGCTCCTCGGGGGCCCAGTACTTC.

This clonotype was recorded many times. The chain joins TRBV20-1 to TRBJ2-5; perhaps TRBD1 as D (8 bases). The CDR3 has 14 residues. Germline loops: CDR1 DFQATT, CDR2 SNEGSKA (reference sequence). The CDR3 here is CGVGRAGGVETQYF. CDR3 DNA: TGCGGAGTGGGGAGGGCAGGGGGCGTAGAGACCCAGTACTTC.

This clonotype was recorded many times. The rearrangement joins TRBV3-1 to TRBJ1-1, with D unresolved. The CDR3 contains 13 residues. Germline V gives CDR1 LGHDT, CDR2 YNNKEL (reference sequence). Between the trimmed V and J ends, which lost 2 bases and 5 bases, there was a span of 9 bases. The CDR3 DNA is TGTGCCAGCAGCCAATCCCCGGGGACTGAAGCTTTCTTT. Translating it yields CASSQSPGTEAFF.

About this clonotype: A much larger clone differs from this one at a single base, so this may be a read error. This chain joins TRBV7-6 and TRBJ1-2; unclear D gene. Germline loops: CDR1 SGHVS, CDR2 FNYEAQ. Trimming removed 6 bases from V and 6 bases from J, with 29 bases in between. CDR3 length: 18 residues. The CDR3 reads CASSSYNPLGGSRNGYTF. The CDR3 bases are TGTGCCAGCAGTTCGTATAACCCCTTGGGAGGGAGCCGGAATGGCTACACCTTC.

CDR3 residues: CSAGTGKEVQPQHF. In DNA form, the CDR3 reads TGCAGTGCCGGGACCGGGAAAGAGGTTCAGCCCCAGCATTTT. This chain joins TRBV20-1 and TRBJ1-5; maybe TRBD1 (5 bases). V lost 6 bases and J lost 6, with 18 bases in between. The length of the CDR3 is 14 residues. Germline loops: CDR1 DFQATT, CDR2 SNEGSKA (reference sequence).

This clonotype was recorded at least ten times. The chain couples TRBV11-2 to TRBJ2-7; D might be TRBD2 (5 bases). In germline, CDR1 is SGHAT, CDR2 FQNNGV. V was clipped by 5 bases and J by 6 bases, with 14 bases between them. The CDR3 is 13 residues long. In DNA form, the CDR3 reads TGTGCCAGCAGCCACGGCTTGCGGGCCGAGCAGTACTTC. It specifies CASSHGLRAEQYF. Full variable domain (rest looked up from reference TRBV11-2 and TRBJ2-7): EAGVAQSPRYKIIEKRQSVAFWCNPISGHATLYWYQQILGQGPKLLIQFQNNGVVDDSQLPKDRFSAERLKGVDSTLKIQPAKLEDSAVYLCASSHGLRAEQYFGPGTRLTVT.

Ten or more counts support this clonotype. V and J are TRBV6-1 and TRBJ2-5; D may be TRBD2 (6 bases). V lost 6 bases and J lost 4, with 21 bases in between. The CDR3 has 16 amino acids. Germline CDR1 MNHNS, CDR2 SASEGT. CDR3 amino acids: CASSHFEAPGGETQYF. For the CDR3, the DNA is TGTGCCAGCAGCCACTTTGAGGCCCCCGGGGGAGAGACCCAGTACTTC.